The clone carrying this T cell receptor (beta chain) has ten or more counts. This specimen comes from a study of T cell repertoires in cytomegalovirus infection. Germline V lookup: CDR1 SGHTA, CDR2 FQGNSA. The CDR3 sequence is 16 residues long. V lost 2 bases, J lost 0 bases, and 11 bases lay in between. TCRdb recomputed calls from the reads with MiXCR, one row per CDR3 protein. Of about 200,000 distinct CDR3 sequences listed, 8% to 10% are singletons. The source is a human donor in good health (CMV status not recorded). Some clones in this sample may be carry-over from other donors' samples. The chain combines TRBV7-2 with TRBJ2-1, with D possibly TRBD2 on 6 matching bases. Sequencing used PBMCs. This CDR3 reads CASSLSSGLSYNEQFF. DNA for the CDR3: TGTGCCAGCAGCTTAAGTAGCGGCCTCTCCTACAATGAGCAGTTCTTC. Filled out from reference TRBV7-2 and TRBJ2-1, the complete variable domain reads GAGVSQSPSNKVTEKGKDVELRCDPISGHTALYWYRQSLGQGLEFLIYFQGNSAPDKSGLPSDRFSAERTGGSVSTLTIQRTQQEDSAVYLCASSLSSGLSYNEQFFGPGTRLTVL.